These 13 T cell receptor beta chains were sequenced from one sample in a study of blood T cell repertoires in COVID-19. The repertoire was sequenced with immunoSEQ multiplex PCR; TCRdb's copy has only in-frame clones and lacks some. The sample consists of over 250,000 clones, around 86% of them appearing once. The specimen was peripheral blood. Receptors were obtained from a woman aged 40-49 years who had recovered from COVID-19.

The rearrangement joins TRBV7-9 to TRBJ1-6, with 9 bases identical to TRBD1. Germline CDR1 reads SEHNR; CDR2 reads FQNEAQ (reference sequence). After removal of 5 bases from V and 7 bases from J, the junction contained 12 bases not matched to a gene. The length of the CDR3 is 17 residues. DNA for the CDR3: TGTGCCAGCAGCCGGCGGGGGGACAGGGAGAAAAATTCACCCCTCCACTTT. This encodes CASSRRGDREKNSPLHF.

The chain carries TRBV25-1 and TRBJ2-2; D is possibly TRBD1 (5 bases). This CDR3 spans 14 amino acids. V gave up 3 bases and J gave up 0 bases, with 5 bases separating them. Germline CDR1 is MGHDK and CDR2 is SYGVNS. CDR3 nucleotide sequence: TGTGCCAGCAGTGAGACAGCGAACACCGGGGAGCTGTTTTTT. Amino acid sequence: CASSETANTGELFF.

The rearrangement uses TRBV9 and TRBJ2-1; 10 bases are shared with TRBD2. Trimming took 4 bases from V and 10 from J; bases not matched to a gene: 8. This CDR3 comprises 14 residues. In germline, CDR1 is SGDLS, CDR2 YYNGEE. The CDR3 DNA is TGTGCCAGCAGCACAGCGGGGGGGCTACCCGAGCAGTTCTTC. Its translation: CASSTAGGLPEQFF.

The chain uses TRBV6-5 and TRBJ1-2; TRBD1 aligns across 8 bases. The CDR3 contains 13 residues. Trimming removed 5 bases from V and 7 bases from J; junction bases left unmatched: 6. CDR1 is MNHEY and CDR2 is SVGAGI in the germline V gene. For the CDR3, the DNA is TGTGCCAGCAGTCGACAGGGGCGTGGTGGCTACACCTTC. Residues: CASSRQGRGGYTF.

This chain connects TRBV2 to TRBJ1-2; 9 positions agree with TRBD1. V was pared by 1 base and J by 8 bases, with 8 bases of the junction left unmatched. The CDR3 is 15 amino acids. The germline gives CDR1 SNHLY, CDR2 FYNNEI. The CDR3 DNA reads TGTGCCAGCAGTGAAGGAGGGGACAGGGCGCGGGGCTACACCTTC. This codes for CASSEGGDRARGYTF.

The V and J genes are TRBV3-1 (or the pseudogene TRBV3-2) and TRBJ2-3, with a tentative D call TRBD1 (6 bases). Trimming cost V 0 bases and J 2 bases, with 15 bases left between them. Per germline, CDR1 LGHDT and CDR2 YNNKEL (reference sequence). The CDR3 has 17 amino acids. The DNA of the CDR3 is TGTGCCAGCAGCCAAGAAGCCGGGACACCGTTCACAGATACGCAGTATTTT. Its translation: CASSQEAGTPFTDTQYF.

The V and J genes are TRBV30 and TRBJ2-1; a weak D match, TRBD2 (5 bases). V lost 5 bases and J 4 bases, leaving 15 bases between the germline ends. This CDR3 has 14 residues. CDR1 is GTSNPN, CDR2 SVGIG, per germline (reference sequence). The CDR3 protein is CAWARRETYNEQFF. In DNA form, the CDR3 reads TGTGCCTGGGCCCGTCGGGAAACTTACAATGAGCAGTTCTTC.

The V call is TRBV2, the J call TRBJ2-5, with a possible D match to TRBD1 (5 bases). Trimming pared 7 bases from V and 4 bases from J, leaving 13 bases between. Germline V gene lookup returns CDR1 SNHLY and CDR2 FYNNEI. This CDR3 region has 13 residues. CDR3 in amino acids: CASTPGLGETQYF. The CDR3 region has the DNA TGTGCCAGCACCCCAGGGCTAGGAGAGACCCAGTACTTC.

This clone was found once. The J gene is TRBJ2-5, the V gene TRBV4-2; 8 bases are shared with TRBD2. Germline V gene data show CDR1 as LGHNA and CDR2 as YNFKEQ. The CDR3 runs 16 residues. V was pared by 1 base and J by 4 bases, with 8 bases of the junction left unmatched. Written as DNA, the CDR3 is TGTGCCAGCAGCCAAGTTACCGGGGGGGGCCCAGAGACCCAGTACTTC. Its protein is CASSQVTGGGPETQYF.

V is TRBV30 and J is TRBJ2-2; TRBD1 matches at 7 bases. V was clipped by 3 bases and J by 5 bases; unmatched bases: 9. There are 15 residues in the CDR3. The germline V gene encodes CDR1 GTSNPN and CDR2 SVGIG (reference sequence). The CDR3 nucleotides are TGTGCCTGGAGGAAAAGGGGGCCCGGTACCGGGGAGCTGTTTTTT. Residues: CAWRKRGPGTGELFF.

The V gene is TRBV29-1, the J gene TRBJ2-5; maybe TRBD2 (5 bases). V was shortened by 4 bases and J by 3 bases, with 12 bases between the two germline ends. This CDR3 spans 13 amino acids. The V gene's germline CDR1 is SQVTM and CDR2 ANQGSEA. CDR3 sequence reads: CSVVFGSEETQYF. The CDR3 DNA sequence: TGCAGCGTTGTGTTCGGTAGCGAAGAGACCCAGTACTTC.

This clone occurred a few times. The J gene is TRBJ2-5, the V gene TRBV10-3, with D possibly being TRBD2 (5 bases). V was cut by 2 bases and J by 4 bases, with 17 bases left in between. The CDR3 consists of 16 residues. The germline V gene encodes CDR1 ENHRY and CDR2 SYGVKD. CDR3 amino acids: CAISERSGLGRETQYF. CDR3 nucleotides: TGTGCCATCAGTGAGCGGTCCGGGCTAGGGAGAGAGACCCAGTACTTC.

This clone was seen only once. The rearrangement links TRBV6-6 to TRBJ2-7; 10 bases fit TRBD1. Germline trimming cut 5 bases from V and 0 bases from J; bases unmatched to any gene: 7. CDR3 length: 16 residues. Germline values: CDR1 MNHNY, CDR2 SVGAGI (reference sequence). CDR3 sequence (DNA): TGTGCCAGCAGTCCCCGGGGGACAGGGGCCTCCTACGAGCAGTACTTC. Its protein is CASSPRGTGASYEQYF.